This is a list of T cell receptor beta chains from one sample in a study of neurological immune-mediated disorders. From the 5' RACE reads, TCRdb called clonotypes with MiXCR, one entry per CDR3 protein. This table has 20,000 to 30,000 distinct CDR3 sequences, about an eighth appearing once. Source material: PBMCs. The receptors were sampled from a woman aged 55-69 years with HTLV-1-associated myelopathy (HAM/TSP). Both conserved end residues are part of each CDR3. Fields, in order: V gene, clone size, D gene, J gene, CDR3 protein, CDR3 DNA. A D gene is named only where the DNA matches it firmly. Not every row has a clone size; where given, it reads once, few, many or a size class.

V: TRBV7-6; size: many; D: TRBD1; J: TRBJ2-7; CDR3: CASSLVPGGGQVHYEQYF; DNA: TGTGCCAGCAGCTTAGTTCCCGGTGGGGGACAGGTGCACTACGAGCAGTACTTC
V: TRBV5-1; size: many; D: TRBD1; J: TRBJ2-1; CDR3: CASSPTTGVSIDNEQFF; DNA: TGCGCCAGCAGCCCCACGACAGGGGTTAGTATAGACAATGAGCAGTTCTTC
V: TRBV9; size: many; D: TRBD2; J: TRBJ2-1; CDR3: CASSPEQRLAGNEQFF; DNA: TGTGCCAGCAGCCCCGAGCAGCGACTAGCGGGCAATGAGCAGTTCTTC
V: TRBV5-4; size: many; D: TRBD1; J: TRBJ2-7; CDR3: CASSTVRGRAYEQYF; DNA: TGTGCCAGCAGCACTGTCAGGGGGCGCGCCTACGAGCAGTACTTC
V: TRBV20-1; size: many; D: TRBD1; J: TRBJ2-1; CDR3: CSAAGTGALNEQFF; DNA: TGCAGTGCGGCCGGGACAGGGGCGCTCAATGAGCAGTTCTTC
V: TRBV10-3; size: many; D: NA; J: TRBJ1-1; CDR3: CAISDTVDMNTEAFF; DNA: TGTGCCATCAGTGATACGGTGGACATGAACACTGAAGCTTTCTTT
V: TRBV4-1; size: many; D: NA; J: TRBJ2-7; CDR3: CASSQVEGGYEQYF; DNA: TGCGCCAGCAGCCAAGTCGAGGGTGGCTACGAGCAGTACTTC
V: TRBV12-3/TRBV12-4; size: many; D: NA; J: TRBJ1-5; CDR3: CASSLSGGHQPQHF; DNA: TGTGCCAGCAGTTTAAGCGGAGGTCATCAGCCCCAGCATTTT
V: TRBV5-1; size: many; D: NA; J: TRBJ2-3; CDR3: CASSLGTRESTDTQYF; DNA: TGCGCCAGCAGCTTGGGGACCAGGGAGAGCACAGATACGCAGTATTTT
V: TRBV7-9; size: many; D: NA; J: TRBJ2-2; CDR3: CASPSRQERTGELFF; DNA: TGTGCCAGCCCCTCACGACAGGAACGCACCGGGGAGCTGTTTTTT
V: TRBV11-2; size: many; D: NA; J: TRBJ2-1; CDR3: CASSLGGISSYNEQFF; DNA: TGTGCCAGCAGCTTAGGGGGGATCAGCTCCTACAATGAGCAGTTCTTC
V: TRBV29-1; size: NA; D: TRBD2; J: TRBJ2-3; CDR3: CSVVVAGGTDTQYF; DNA: TGCAGCGTTGTAGTAGCGGGAGGCACAGATACGCAGTATTTT
V: TRBV7-9; size: many; D: NA; J: TRBJ2-7; CDR3: CASSPQVLSSYEQYF; DNA: TGTGCCAGCAGCCCCCAAGTCCTTAGTAGCTACGAGCAGTACTTC
V: TRBV5-1; size: few; D: NA; J: TRBJ2-5; CDR3: CASGEETQYF; DNA: TGCGCCAGCGGGGAAGAGACCCAGTACTTC
V: TRBV7-2; size: many; D: TRBD2; J: TRBJ2-1; CDR3: CASSRLKSRVGRGAVNEQFF; DNA: TGTGCCAGCAGCCGGCTTAAGAGTAGGGTAGGGCGGGGGGCTGTAAATGAGCAGTTCTTC
V: TRBV5-1; size: medium-sized; D: NA; J: TRBJ2-3; CDR3: CASSLGGGSTDTQYF; DNA: TGCGCCAGCAGCTTGGGAGGTGGGAGCACAGATACGCAGTATTTT